The 2 T cell receptor beta chains reported below all come from one sample, sequenced in a study of blood T cells in healthy people across ages. Next came a second PCR, run for about 7 to 12 cycles, which used a sample-barcoded 5' primer along with a J-beta primer mix. TCRdb itself ran the 5' RACE reads through MiXCR, one entry per CDR3 protein. The sample shows 1.5 million to 2 million distinct CDR3 sequences, roughly 50% of them seen only once. Input material: blood. The source is a middle-aged woman in good health.

This chain uses TRBV28 with TRBJ2-5, with D perhaps TRBD2 (5 bases). V lost 7 bases to trimming and J lost 4 bases, with 19 bases between them. The CDR3 totals 15 residues. Per germline, CDR1 MDHEN and CDR2 SYDVKM. The CDR3 nucleotides read TGTGCCAGCACCCCCGGAGTCCAGGCGGGAGAGACCCAGTACTTC. Amino acids: CASTPGVQAGETQYF. The full variable domain, with the rest looked up from reference TRBV28 and TRBJ2-5, is DVKVTQSSRYLVKRTGEKVFLECVQDMDHENMFWYRQDPGLGLRLIYFSYDVKMKEKGDIPEGYSVSREKKERFSLILESASTNQTSMYLCASTPGVQAGETQYFGPGTRLLVL.

The chain joins TRBV5-1 to TRBJ2-7; D may be TRBD1 or TRBD2 (6 bases each). From germline, CDR1 is SGHRS and CDR2 YFSETQ. The CDR3 runs 14 residues. V gave up 5 bases and J gave up 7 bases, with 19 bases separating them. CDR3 region: CASSLGGRPWEQYF. CDR3 in DNA: TGCGCCAGCAGTCTTGGGGGGCGACCTTGGGAGCAGTACTTC.